This T cell receptor (beta chain) was captured by sequencing in a study of PD-1 blockade in classical Hodgkin lymphoma. Study-level information: Patients were dosed intravenously with nivolumab at 3 mg/kg every 2 weeks.

Study findings and constraints: According to reports, newly diagnosed patients had lower baseline TCR diversity than healthy donors, and relapsed/refractory patients had lower baseline TCR diversity still. Complete responders' diversity at baseline resembled that of newly diagnosed patients. The study found that TCR diversity rose significantly by C4D1 in CD4+ but not CD8+ cells.

The patients all showed relapse after autologous stem cell transplantation, while their brentuximab vedotin exposure varied. The repertoire was sequenced with immunoSEQ multiplex PCR; TCRdb's copy has only in-frame clones and lacks some. The repertoire holds tens of thousands of clones, about 89% seen once, with about 20% in the top ten. This CDR3 has 16 amino acids. Trimming pared 7 bases from V and 2 bases from J, leaving 18 bases between. Germline V gene lookup returns CDR1 LNHDA and CDR2 SQIVND (reference sequence). About this clone: Its antigen is currently unknown.

This TCR was sampled from a human donor with classical Hodgkin lymphoma. The input for sequencing was peripheral blood mononuclear cells (PBMCs), taken at baseline. The V call is TRBV19, the J call TRBJ2-1; no definite D call. The CDR3 sequence is CASTPARTLAYNEQFF. The DNA of the CDR3 is TGTGCCAGTACCCCGGCGAGGACCCTGGCCTACAATGAGCAGTTCTTC.